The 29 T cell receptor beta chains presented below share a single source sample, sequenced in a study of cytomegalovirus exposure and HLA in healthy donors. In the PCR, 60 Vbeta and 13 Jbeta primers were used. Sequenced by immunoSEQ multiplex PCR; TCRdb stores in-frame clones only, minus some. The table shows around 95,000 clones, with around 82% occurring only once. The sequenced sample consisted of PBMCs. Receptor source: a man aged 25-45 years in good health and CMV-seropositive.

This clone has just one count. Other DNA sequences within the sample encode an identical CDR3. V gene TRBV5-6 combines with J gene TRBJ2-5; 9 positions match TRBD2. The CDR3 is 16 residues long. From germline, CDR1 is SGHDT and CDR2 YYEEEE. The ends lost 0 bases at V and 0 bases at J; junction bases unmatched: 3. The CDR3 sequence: CASSLGLAEHQETQYF. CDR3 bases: TGTGCCAGCAGCTTGGGACTAGCGGAACACCAAGAGACCCAGTACTTC.

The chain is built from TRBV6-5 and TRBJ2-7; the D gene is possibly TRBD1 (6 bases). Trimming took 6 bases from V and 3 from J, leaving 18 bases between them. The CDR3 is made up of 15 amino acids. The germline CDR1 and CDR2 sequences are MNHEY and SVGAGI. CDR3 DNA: TGTGCCAGCAGGGGCCCACAGGGATCCGACTACGAGCAGTACTTC. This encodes CASRGPQGSDYEQYF.

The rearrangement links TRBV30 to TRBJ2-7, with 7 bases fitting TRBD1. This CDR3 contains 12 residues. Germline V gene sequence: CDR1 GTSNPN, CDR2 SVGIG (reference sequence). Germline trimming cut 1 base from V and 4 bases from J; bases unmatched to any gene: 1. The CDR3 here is CAWSETGYEQYF. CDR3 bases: TGTGCCTGGAGTGAGACAGGGTACGAGCAGTACTTC. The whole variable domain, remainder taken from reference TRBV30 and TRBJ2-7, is SQTIHQWPATLVQPVGSPLSLECTVEGTSNPNLYWYRQAAGRGLQLLFYSVGIGQISSEVPQNLSASRPQDRQFILSSKKLLLSDSGFYLCAWSETGYEQYFGPGTRLTVT.

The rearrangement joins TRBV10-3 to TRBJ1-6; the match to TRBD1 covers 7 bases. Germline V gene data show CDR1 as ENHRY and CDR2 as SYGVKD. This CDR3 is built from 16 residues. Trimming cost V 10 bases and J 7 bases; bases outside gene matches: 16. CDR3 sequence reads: CATLGGTDSWNSPLHF. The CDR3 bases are TGTGCCACCCTCGGAGGGACAGACTCTTGGAATTCACCCCTCCACTTT.

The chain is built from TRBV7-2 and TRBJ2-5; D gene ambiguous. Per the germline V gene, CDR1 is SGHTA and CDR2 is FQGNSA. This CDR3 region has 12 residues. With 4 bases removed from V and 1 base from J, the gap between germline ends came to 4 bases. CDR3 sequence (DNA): TGTGCCAGCAGCTGGGCCCAAGAGACCCAGTACTTC. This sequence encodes CASSWAQETQYF.

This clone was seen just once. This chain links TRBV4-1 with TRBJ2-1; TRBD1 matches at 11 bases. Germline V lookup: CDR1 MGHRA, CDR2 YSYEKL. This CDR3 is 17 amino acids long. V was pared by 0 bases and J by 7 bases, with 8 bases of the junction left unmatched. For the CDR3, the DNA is TGCGCCAGCAGCCAAGATTTTGGGGACAGGGGGGTAAATGAGCAGTTCTTC. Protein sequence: CASSQDFGDRGVNEQFF.

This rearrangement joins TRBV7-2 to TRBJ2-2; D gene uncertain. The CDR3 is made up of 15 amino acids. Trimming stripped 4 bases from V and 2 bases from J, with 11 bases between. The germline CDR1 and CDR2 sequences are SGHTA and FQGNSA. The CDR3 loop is CASSSLTANTGELFF. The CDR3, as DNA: TGTGCCAGCAGCTCCCTCACAGCCAACACCGGGGAGCTGTTTTTT.

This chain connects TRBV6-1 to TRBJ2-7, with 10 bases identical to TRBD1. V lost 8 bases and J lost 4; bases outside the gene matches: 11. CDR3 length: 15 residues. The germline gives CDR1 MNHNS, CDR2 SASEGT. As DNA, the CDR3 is TGTGCCAGCCTCAAACCGGGACAGGGGTTATACGAGCAGTACTTC. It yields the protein CASLKPGQGLYEQYF.

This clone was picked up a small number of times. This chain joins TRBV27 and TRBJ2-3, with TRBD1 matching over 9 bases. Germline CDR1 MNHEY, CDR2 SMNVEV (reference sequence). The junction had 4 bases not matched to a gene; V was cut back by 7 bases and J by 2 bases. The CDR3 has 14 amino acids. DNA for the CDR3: TGTGCCAGCACTACAGGGGGCGACACAGATACGCAGTATTTT. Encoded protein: CASTTGGDTDTQYF.

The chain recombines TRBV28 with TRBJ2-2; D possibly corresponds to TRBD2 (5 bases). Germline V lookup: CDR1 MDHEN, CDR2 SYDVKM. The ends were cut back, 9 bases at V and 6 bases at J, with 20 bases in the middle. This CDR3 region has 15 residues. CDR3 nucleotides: TGTGCCAGTAAACTTGCAGGACTCGAGTCCGGGGAGCTGTTTTTT. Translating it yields CASKLAGLESGELFF.

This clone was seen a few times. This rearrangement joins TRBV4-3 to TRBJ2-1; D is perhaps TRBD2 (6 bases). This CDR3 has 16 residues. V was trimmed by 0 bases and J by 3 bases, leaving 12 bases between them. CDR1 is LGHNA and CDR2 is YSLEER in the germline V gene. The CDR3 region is CASSQEGGLFYNEQFF. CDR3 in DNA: TGCGCCAGCAGCCAAGAGGGAGGCCTTTTCTACAATGAGCAGTTCTTC.

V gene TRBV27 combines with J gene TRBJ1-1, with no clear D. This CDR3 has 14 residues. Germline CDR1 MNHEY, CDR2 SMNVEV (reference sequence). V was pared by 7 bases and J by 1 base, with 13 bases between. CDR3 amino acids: CASTPEFGNTEAFF. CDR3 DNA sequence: TGTGCCAGCACCCCTGAATTCGGGAACACTGAAGCTTTCTTT.

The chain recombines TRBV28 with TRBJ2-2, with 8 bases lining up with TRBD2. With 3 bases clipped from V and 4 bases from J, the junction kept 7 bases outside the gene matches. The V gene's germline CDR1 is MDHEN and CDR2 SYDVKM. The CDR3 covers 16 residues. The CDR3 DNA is TGTGCCAGCAGTTTCTCCACTAGCGGATTCACCGGGGAGCTGTTTTTT. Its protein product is CASSFSTSGFTGELFF.

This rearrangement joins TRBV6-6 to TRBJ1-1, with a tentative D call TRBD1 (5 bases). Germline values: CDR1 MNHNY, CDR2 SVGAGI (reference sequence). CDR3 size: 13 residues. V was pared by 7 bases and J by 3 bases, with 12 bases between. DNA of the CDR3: TGTGCCAGCAAAGGGGCAGCTGACACTGAAGCTTTCTTT. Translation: CASKGAADTEAFF.

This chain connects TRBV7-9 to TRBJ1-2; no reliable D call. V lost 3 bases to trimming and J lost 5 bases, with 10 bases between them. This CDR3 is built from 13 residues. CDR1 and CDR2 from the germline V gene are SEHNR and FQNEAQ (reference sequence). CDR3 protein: CASSLWTDYGYTF. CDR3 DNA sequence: TGTGCCAGCAGCTTGTGGACTGATTATGGCTACACCTTC.

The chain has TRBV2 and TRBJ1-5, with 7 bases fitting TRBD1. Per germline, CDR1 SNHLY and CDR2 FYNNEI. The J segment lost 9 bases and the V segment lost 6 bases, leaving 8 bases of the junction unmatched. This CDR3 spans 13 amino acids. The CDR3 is CASRETGRGPQHF. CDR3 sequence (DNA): TGTGCCAGCAGAGAGACAGGGCGCGGGCCCCAGCATTTT.

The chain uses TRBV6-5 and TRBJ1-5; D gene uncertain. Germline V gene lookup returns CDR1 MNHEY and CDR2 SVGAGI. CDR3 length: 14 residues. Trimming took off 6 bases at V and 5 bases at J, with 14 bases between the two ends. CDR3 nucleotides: TGTGCCAGCAGCCTTGCGGGCTTACATCAGCCCCAGCATTTT. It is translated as CASSLAGLHQPQHF.

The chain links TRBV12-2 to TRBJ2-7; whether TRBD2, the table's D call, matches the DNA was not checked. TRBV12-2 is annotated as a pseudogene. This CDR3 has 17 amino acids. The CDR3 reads CASRLVERDMISYEQYF. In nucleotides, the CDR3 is TGTGCAAGTCGCTTAGTGGAGCGGGACATGATCTCCTACGAGCAGTACTTC.

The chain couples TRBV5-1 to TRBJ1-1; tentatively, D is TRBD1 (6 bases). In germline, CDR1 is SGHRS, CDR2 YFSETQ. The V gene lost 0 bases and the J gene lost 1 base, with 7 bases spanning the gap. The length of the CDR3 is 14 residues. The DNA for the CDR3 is TGCGCCAGCAGCTTGGGGGGACAGAACACTGAAGCTTTCTTT. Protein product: CASSLGGQNTEAFF.

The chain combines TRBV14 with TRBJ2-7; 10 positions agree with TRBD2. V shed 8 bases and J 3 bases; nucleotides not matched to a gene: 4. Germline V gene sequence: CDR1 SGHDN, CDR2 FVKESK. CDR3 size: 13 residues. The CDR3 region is CASRLAGDYEQYF. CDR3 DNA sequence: TGTGCCAGCCGTCTAGCGGGAGACTACGAGCAGTACTTC.

The CDR3 spells CASSPGEGTDTQYF. CDR3 nucleotides: TGTGCCAGCTCACCGGGAGAAGGGACAGATACGCAGTATTTT. The J gene is TRBJ2-3, the V gene TRBV18, with D perhaps TRBD2 (5 bases). CDR3 size: 14 residues. CDR1 and CDR2 from the germline V gene are KGHSH and LQKENI. The germline V and J ends were trimmed by 3 bases and 3 bases, with 10 bases remaining between them.

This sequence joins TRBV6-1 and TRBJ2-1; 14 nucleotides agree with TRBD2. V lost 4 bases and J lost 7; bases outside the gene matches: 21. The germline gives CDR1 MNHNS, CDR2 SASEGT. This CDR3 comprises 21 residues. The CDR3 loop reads CASSGARGFGTSGRGGNEQFF. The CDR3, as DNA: TGTGCCAGCAGTGGAGCCAGGGGATTTGGGACTAGCGGGAGAGGAGGGAATGAGCAGTTCTTC.

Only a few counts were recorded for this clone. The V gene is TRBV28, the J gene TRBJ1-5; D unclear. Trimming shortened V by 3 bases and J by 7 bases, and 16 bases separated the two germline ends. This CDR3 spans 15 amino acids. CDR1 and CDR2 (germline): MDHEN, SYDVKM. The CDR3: CASSFLYAGDQPQHF. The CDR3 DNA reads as TGTGCCAGCAGTTTCCTGTACGCGGGAGACCAGCCCCAGCATTTT.

The chain's CDR3 is CASSLGGRGSNQPQHF. The CDR3 DNA follows: TGTGCCAGCAGCTTAGGAGGGAGGGGTAGCAATCAGCCCCAGCATTTT. The V gene is TRBV7-9, the J gene TRBJ1-5; tentatively, D is TRBD1 (5 bases). Trimming stripped 1 base from V and 0 bases from J, with 10 bases between. CDR3 length: 16 residues. Germline assignment: CDR1 SEHNR and CDR2 FQNEAQ (reference sequence).

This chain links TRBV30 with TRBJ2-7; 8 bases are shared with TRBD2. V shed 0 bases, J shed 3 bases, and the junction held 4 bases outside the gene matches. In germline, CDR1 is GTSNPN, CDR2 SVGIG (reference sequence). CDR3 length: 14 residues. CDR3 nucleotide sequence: TGTGCCTGGAGTGTGGCGGGGGGCCGCTACGAGCAGTACTTC. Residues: CAWSVAGGRYEQYF.

For the CDR3, the DNA is TGTGCCAGCAGCGCTAGCTCCTACGAGCAGTACTTC. It yields the protein CASSASSYEQYF. The gene calls are TRBV5-4 and TRBJ2-7; the D is unclear. Germline CDR1 reads SGHNT; CDR2 reads YYREEE (reference sequence). V was cut by 4 bases and J by 0 bases, with 5 bases left in between. The CDR3 consists of 12 residues.

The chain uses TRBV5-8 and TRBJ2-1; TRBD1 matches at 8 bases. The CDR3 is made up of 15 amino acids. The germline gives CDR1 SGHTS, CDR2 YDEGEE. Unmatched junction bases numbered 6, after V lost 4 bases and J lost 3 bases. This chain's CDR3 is CASSRQGTFYNEQFF. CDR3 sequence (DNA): TGTGCCAGCAGCCGACAGGGGACCTTCTACAATGAGCAGTTCTTC.

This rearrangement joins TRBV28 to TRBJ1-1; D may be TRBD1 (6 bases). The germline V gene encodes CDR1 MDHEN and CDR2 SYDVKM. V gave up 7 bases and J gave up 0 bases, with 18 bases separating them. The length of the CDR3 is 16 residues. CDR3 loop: CASTIQGFYMNTEAFF. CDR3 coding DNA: TGTGCCAGCACCATCCAGGGGTTTTACATGAACACTGAAGCTTTCTTT.

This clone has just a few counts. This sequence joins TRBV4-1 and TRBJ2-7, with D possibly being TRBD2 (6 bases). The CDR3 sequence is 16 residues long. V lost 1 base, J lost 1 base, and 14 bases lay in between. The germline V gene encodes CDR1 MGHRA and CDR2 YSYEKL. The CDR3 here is CASSQATGTQSYEQYF. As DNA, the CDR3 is TGCGCCAGCAGCCAAGCTACCGGGACTCAGTCCTACGAGCAGTACTTC.